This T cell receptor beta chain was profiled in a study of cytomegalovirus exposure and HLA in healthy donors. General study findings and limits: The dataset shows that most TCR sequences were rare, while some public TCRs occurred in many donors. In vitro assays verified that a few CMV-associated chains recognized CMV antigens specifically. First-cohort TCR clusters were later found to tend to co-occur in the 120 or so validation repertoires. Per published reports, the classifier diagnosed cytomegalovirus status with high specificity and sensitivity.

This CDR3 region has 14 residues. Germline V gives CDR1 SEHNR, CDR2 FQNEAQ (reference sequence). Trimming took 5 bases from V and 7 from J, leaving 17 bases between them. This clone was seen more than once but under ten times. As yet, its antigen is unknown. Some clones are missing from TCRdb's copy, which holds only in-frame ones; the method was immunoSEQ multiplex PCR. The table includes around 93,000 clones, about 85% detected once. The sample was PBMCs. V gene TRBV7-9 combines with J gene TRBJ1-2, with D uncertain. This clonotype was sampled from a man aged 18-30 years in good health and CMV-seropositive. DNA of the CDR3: TGTGCCAGCAGCACCTCGACACCCTCCTTTGGCTACACCTTC. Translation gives CASSTSTPSFGYTF. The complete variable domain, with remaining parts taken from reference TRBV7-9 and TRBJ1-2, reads DTGVSQNPRHKITKRGQNVTFRCDPISEHNRLYWYRQTLGQGPEFLTYFQNEAQLEKSRLLSDRFSAERPKGSFSTLEIQRTEQGDSAMYLCASSTSTPSFGYTFGSGTRLTVV.